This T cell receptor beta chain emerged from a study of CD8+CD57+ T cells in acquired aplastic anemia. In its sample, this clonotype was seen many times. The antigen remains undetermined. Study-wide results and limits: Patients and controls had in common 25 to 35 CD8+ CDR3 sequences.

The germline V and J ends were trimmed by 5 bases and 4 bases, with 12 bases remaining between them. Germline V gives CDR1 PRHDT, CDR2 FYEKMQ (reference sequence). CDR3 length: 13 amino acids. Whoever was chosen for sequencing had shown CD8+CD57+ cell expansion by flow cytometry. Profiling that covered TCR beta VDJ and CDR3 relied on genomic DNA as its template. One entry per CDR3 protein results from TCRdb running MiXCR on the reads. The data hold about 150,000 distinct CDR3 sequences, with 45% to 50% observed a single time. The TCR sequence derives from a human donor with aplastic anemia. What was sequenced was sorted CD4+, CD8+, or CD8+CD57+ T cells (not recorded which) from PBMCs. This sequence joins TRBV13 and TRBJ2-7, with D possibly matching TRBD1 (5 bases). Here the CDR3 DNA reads TGTGCCAGCAGCCAGAGGACACGATACGAGCAGTACTTC. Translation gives CASSQRTRYEQYF.